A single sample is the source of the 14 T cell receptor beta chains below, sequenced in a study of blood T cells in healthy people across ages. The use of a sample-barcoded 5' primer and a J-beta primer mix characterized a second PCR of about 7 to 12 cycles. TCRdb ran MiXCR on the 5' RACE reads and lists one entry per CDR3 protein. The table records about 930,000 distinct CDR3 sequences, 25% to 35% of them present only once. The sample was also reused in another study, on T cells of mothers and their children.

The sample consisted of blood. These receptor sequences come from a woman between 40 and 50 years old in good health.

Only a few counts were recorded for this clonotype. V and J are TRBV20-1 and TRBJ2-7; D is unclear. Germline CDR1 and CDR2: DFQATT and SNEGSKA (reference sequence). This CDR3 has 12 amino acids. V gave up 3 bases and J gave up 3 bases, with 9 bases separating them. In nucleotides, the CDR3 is TGCAGTGCTAGGAAACGGCTCTACGAGCAGTACTTC. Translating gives CSARKRLYEQYF.

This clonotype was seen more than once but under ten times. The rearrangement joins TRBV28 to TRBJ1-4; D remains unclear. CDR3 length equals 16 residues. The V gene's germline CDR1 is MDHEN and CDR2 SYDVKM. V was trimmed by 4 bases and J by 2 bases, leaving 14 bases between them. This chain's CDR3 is CASSSQLPGTNEKLFF. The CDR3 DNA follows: TGTGCCAGCAGTTCCCAGCTCCCGGGGACTAATGAAAAACTGTTTTTT.

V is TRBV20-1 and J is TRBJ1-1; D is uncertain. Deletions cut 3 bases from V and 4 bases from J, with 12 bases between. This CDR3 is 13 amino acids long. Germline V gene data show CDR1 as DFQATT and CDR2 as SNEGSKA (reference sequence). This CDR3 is CSASARSGTEAFF. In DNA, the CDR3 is TGCAGTGCTAGTGCACGGTCCGGCACTGAAGCTTTCTTT.

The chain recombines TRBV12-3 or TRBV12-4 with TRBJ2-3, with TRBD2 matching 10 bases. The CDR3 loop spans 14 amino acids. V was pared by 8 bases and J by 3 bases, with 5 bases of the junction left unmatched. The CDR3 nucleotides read TGTGCCAGCGGGATTAGCGGGGGGACAGATACGCAGTATTTT. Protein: CASGISGGTDTQYF.

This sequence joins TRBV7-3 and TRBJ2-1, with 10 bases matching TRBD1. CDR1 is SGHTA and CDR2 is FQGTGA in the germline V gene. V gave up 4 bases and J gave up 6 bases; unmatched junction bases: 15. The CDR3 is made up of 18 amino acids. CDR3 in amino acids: CASSSNLPGQGPANEQFF. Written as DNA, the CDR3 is TGTGCCAGCAGCTCGAATCTACCGGGACAGGGGCCGGCCAATGAGCAGTTCTTC.

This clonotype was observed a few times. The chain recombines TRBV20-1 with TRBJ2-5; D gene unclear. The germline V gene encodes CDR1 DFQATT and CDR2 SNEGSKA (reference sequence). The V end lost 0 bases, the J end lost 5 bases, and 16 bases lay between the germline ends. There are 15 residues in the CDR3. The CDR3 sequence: CSARDFRAMLETQYF. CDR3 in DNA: TGCAGTGCTAGAGATTTTAGGGCTATGTTGGAGACCCAGTACTTC.

CDR3 protein: CASSPPGRQPQHF. The CDR3 DNA sequence: TGTGCCAGCTCACCGCCCGGGAGGCAGCCCCAGCATTTT. The rearrangement links TRBV18 to TRBJ1-5; D is undetermined. The length of the CDR3 is 13 residues. Germline V lookup: CDR1 KGHSH, CDR2 LQKENI. The V gene lost 3 bases and the J gene lost 7 bases, with 10 bases spanning the gap.

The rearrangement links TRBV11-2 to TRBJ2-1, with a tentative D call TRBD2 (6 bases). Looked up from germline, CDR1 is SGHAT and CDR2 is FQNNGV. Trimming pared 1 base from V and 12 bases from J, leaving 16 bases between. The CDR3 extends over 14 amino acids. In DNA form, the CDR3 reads TGTGCCAGCAGCTTAGGGAGCGGGTCTACAGGGCAGTTCTTC. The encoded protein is CASSLGSGSTGQFF.

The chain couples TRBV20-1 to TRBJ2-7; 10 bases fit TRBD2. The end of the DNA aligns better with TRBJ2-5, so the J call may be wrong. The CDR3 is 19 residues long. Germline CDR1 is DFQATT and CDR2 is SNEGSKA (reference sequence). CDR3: CSARIGALATSGNQETQYF. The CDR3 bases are TGCAGTGCTAGAATAGGGGCCTTAGCCACTAGCGGGAACCAAGAGACCCAGTACTTC.

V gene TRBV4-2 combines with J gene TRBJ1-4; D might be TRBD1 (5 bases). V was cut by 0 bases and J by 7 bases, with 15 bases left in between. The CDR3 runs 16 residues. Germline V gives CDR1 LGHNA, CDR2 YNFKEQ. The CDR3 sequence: CASSQDPGRWGEKLFF. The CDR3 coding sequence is TGTGCCAGCAGCCAAGATCCGGGACGCTGGGGTGAAAAACTGTTTTTT.

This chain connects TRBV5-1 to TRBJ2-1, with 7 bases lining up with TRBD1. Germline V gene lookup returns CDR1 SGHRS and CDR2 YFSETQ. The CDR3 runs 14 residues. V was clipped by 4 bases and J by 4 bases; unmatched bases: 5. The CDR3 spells CASSGGRGYNEQFF. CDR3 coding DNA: TGCGCCAGCAGCGGAGGCAGGGGGTACAATGAGCAGTTCTTC.

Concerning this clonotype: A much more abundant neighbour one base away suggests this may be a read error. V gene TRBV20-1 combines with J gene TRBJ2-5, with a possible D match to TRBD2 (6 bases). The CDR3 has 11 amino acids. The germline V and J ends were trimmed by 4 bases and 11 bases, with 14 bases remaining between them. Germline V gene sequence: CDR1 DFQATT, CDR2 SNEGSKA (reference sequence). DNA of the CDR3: TGCAGTGCTAACCCGGGGGTTGGACAGTACTTC. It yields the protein CSANPGVGQYF.

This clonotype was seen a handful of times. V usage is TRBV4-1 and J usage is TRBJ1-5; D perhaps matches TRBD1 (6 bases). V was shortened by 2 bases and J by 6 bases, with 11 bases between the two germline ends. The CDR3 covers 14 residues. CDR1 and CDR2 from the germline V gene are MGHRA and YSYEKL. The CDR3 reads CASSQHRASQPQHF. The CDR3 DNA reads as TGCGCCAGCAGCCAACACAGGGCGAGTCAGCCCCAGCATTTT.

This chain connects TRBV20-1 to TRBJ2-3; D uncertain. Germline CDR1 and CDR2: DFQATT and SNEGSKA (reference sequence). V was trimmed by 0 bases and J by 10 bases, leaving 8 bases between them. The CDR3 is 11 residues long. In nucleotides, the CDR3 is TGCAGTGCTAGAGAGGATGTGGCGCAGTATTTT. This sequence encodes CSAREDVAQYF.